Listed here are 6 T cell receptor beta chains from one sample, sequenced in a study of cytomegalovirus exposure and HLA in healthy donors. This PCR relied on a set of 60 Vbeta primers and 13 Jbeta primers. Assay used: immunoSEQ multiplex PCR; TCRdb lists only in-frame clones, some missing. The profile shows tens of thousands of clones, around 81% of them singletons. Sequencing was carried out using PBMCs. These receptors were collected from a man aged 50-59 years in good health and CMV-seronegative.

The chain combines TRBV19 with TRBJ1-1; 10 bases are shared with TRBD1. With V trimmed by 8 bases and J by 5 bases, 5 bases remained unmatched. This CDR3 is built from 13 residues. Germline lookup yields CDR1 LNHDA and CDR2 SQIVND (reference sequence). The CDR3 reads CASSGTGVTEAFF. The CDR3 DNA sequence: TGTGCCAGTTCCGGGACAGGGGTAACTGAAGCTTTCTTT.

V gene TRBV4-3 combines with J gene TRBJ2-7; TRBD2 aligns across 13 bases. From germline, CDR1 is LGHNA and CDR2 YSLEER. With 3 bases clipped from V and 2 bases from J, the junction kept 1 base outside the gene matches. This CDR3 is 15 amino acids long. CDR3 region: CASSQGTSGTYEQYF. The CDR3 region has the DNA TGCGCCAGCAGCCAGGGGACTAGCGGGACCTACGAGCAGTACTTC.

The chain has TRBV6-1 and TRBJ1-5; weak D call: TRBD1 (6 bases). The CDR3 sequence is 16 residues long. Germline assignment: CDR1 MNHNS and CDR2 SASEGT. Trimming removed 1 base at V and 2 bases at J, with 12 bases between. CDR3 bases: TGTGCCAGCAGTGAAGTCCACAGGGTTGGCAATCAGCCCCAGCATTTT. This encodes CASSEVHRVGNQPQHF.

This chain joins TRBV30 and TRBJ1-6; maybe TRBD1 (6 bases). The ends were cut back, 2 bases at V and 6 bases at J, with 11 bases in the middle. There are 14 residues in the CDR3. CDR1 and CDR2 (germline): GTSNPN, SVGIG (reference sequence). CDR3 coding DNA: TGTGCCTGGAGTACAGGGTTGGTTAATTCACCCCTCCACTTT. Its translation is CAWSTGLVNSPLHF.

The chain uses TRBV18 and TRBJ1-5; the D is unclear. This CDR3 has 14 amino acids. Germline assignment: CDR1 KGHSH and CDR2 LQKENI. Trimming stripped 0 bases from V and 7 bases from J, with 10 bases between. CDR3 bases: TGTGCCAGCTCACCACCGAGTGTGGAGCAGCCCCAGCATTTT. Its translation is CASSPPSVEQPQHF.

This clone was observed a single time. CDR3 DNA: TGTGCCAGTAGTATGGAGGGACAGGGTGATCAGCCCCAGCATTTT. Translated: CASSMEGQGDQPQHF. This chain links TRBV19 with TRBJ1-5; TRBD1 aligns across 9 bases. CDR3 size: 15 residues. CDR1 and CDR2 from the germline V gene are LNHDA and SQIVND (reference sequence). Trimming removed 3 bases from V and 5 bases from J; junction bases left unmatched: 5.